The rows below give T cell receptor beta chains drawn from one sample of a study of prognosis after radiotherapy for stage I lung cancer. Via MiXCR, TCRdb re-called the multiplex PCR reads, giving one row per CDR3 protein. The sample records about 25,000 distinct CDR3 sequences, around 39% being singletons. The sequenced sample was PBMCs, obtained before or after stereotactic body radiation therapy (not recorded which). These receptors came from a donor over 45 with non-small cell lung cancer. Both conserved end residues are trimmed from each CDR3. The order of the fields is V gene, J gene, CDR3 protein.

v_call: TRBV3-1; j_call: TRBJ1-4; cdr3_aa: ASSQGTGGAEKLF
v_call: TRBV30; j_call: TRBJ2-2; cdr3_aa: AWTGLGEDTGELF
v_call: TRBV7-9; j_call: TRBJ2-7; cdr3_aa: ASSLIDPYEQY
v_call: TRBV7-8; j_call: TRBJ2-7; cdr3_aa: ASTTGTRSYEQY
v_call: TRBV20-1; j_call: TRBJ2-1; cdr3_aa: SANRRDSGEGLHNEQF
v_call: TRBV6-1; j_call: TRBJ1-1; cdr3_aa: ASSPPVGRGTEAF
v_call: TRBV29-1; j_call: TRBJ2-1; cdr3_aa: SPRWGPSNEQF
v_call: TRBV28; j_call: TRBJ2-2; cdr3_aa: ASSFSRGTGELF
v_call: TRBV29-1; j_call: TRBJ2-1; cdr3_aa: SGAGTTVRNEQF
v_call: TRBV5-1; j_call: TRBJ2-7; cdr3_aa: ASSLEQVTRSNEQY
v_call: TRBV6-4; j_call: TRBJ2-3; cdr3_aa: ASSDTGGTDTQY
v_call: TRBV2; j_call: TRBJ1-2; cdr3_aa: ASTFSLGSRNGYT
v_call: TRBV10-2; j_call: TRBJ1-4; cdr3_aa: ASSDQTKEKLF
v_call: TRBV7-6; j_call: TRBJ2-5; cdr3_aa: SSSPGVEETHY
v_call: TRBV5-1; j_call: TRBJ2-3; cdr3_aa: ASSYPRGLGTDTQY
v_call: TRBV19; j_call: TRBJ1-5; cdr3_aa: ASSTGDQPQH
v_call: TRBV6-2/TRBV6-3; j_call: TRBJ2-5; cdr3_aa: ASSYFNRLAGGCVTQY
v_call: TRBV4-2; j_call: TRBJ1-5; cdr3_aa: ASSQEGTGGGNQPQH
v_call: TRBV7-3; j_call: TRBJ2-3; cdr3_aa: ASSPGQEGESQY
v_call: TRBV6-1; j_call: TRBJ2-7; cdr3_aa: ASISHASGRAVEQY
v_call: TRBV14; j_call: TRBJ2-1; cdr3_aa: ASSRGWNEQF
v_call: TRBV5-4; j_call: TRBJ2-7; cdr3_aa: ASSSPGLGYYEQY
v_call: TRBV5-1; j_call: TRBJ2-2; cdr3_aa: ASRELADLIGELF
v_call: TRBV12-3/TRBV12-4; j_call: TRBJ2-7; cdr3_aa: ASSLSGRAGEQY
v_call: TRBV6-4; j_call: TRBJ2-3; cdr3_aa: ASREAGTDTQY
v_call: TRBV6-2/TRBV6-3; j_call: TRBJ2-3; cdr3_aa: ASTRDSGAQY
v_call: TRBV19; j_call: TRBJ1-5; cdr3_aa: ASNDRGRGNSNQPQH
v_call: TRBV15; j_call: TRBJ2-5; cdr3_aa: ATSSGPPETQY
v_call: TRBV6-2/TRBV6-3; j_call: TRBJ2-5; cdr3_aa: ASSCLAGYKYQETQY
v_call: TRBV19; j_call: TRBJ1-4; cdr3_aa: ASSLRPWEKLF
v_call: TRBV19; j_call: TRBJ2-3; cdr3_aa: PSIFRGRAGDTQY